This T cell receptor (beta chain) originates from a study of cytomegalovirus exposure and HLA in healthy donors. Study-level findings and limits: About 90% or about 30% of the time was how often most TCR beta V segments were productive, according to an earlier analysis. Later on, a genetic analysis was performed. It linked a missense variant in DCLRE1C with V- and J-gene trimming of TCR beta.

Primers included in the PCR were 60 Vbeta and 13 Jbeta primers. TCRdb's table, derived via immunoSEQ multiplex PCR, lists solely in-frame clones and lacks some. This table lists 65,000 to 80,000 clones. For this clone: What it binds is not known.

V lost 4 bases and J 8 bases, leaving 13 bases between the germline ends. Germline CDR1 reads MNHEY; CDR2 reads SVGAGI. CDR3 length: 13 amino acids. The sequenced sample consisted of PBMCs. This TCR was recovered from a man younger than 45 in good health and CMV-seronegative. The rearrangement links TRBV6-5 to TRBJ2-3, with D perhaps TRBD2 (6 bases). CDR3 bases: TGTGCCAGCAGTTCCGGGACTCCTGGTACGCAGTATTTT. This encodes CASSSGTPGTQYF.